Following are 27 T cell receptor beta chains from one sample sequenced in a study of blood T cell repertoires in COVID-19 (dated by TCRdb to about 2020). The library was prepared using the immunoSEQ multiplex PCR assay. The source is immuneACCESS, and TCRdb retained only in-frame sequences with V and J called. Part of the clones is not carried over; for the studies checked, unresolved V genes explain less than half of this, and the remainder is unexplained. The sample data list fewer than 300,000 clones, and around 87% of these were observed just once. The top ten hold around 2.5% of the sample. The source material was peripheral blood. The receptor source for this set is a woman aged 45-65 years with acute or convalescent COVID-19.

The V call is TRBV4-3, the J call TRBJ1-1; TRBD1 aligns across 8 bases. Germline CDR1 reads LGHNA; CDR2 reads YSLEER. V trimming: 5 bases; J trimming: 0 bases; junction bases outside the gene matches: 5. The CDR3 consists of 15 residues. CDR3 sequence (DNA): TGCGCCAGCAGCTTACGGACAGGGCTGAACACTGAAGCTTTCTTT. Its protein is CASSLRTGLNTEAFF.

The chain recombines TRBV19 with TRBJ2-4, with 14 bases identical to TRBD2. This CDR3 contains 15 residues. V was clipped by 6 bases and J by 7 bases; unmatched bases: 5. Germline V gene data show CDR1 as LNHDA and CDR2 as SQIVND (reference sequence). The CDR3 DNA is TGTGCCAGTAGGGGACTAGCGGGAGTTGCGAACATTCAGTACTTC. The encoded protein is CASRGLAGVANIQYF.

The CDR3 spells CASSPTGTGQADTQYF. The CDR3 DNA follows: TGTGCCAGCAGTCCCACCGGGACAGGGCAGGCAGATACGCAGTATTTT. The genes are TRBV2 and TRBJ2-3; 9 bases match TRBD1. V gave up 5 bases and J gave up 4 bases; unmatched junction bases: 10. The CDR3 is made up of 16 amino acids. The V gene's germline CDR1 is SNHLY and CDR2 FYNNEI.

The chain combines TRBV5-1 with TRBJ1-2, with 8 bases lining up with TRBD1. Germline lookup yields CDR1 SGHRS and CDR2 YFSETQ. Trimming took 4 bases from V and 4 from J; bases not matched to a gene: 3. This CDR3 contains 13 residues. The DNA of the CDR3 is TGCGCCAGCAGCCTCGACAGGGGCTATGGCTACACCTTC. Translated, it gives CASSLDRGYGYTF.

The chain has TRBV29-1 and TRBJ1-1; D is unclear. V lost 5 bases, J lost 11 bases, and 18 bases lay in between. The CDR3 loop spans 12 amino acids. CDR1 SQVTM and CDR2 ANQGSEA come from the germline V gene. This chain's CDR3 is CSVFLLRMGAFF. The CDR3 region has the DNA TGCAGCGTTTTCTTACTGAGGATGGGTGCTTTCTTT.

This CDR3 reads CAIRGTGGANEQFF. The DNA of the CDR3 is TGTGCCATCAGGGGGACAGGGGGCGCGAATGAGCAGTTCTTC. The chain uses TRBV10-3 and TRBJ2-1; 12 bases agree with TRBD1. CDR3 length: 14 residues. Germline V lookup: CDR1 ENHRY, CDR2 SYGVKD. V lost 6 bases and J lost 7; bases outside the gene matches: 4.

The chain uses TRBV2 and TRBJ2-1; no firm D call. Germline CDR1 reads SNHLY; CDR2 reads FYNNEI. Between the trimmed V and J ends, which lost 0 bases and 2 bases, there was a span of 5 bases. The CDR3 totals 14 residues. Here the CDR3 reads CASSEAPTYNEQFF. The CDR3 region has the DNA TGTGCCAGCAGTGAAGCCCCCACCTACAATGAGCAGTTCTTC.

V gene TRBV2 combines with J gene TRBJ2-2; 9 positions match TRBD2. Germline loops: CDR1 SNHLY, CDR2 FYNNEI. The CDR3 has 15 amino acids. V trimming: 4 bases; J trimming: 4 bases; junction bases outside the gene matches: 4. The CDR3 DNA reads TGTGCCAGCAGTGGAGCAGCGGGAGGCACCGGGGAGCTGTTTTTT. Amino acids: CASSGAAGGTGELFF.

In nucleotides, the CDR3 is TGCAGCGTTGAAGGGACACCCCACACAGATACGCAGTATTTT. It codes for CSVEGTPHTDTQYF. The chain recombines TRBV29-1 with TRBJ2-3; a weak D match, TRBD1 (5 bases). Germline values: CDR1 SQVTM, CDR2 ANQGSEA. This CDR3 is 14 amino acids long. Between the trimmed V and J ends, which lost 1 base and 2 bases, there was a span of 10 bases.

The chain combines TRBV3-1 (or the pseudogene TRBV3-2) with TRBJ1-2; 7 bases are shared with TRBD1. After removal of 4 bases from V and 6 bases from J, the junction contained 8 bases not matched to a gene. The germline gives CDR1 LGHDT, CDR2 YNNKEL (reference sequence). The CDR3 is 14 residues long. The CDR3: CASSLRTGLDGYTF. In DNA form, the CDR3 reads TGTGCCAGCAGCCTACGGACAGGCCTGGATGGCTACACCTTC.

This chain links TRBV11-2 with TRBJ1-1, with D uncertain. Looked up from germline, CDR1 is SGHAT and CDR2 is FQNNGV. Trimming removed 4 bases from V and 0 bases from J, with 6 bases in between. The CDR3 runs 13 residues. The DNA of the CDR3 is TGTGCCAGCAGCTCCCTCCTGAACACTGAAGCTTTCTTT. It codes for CASSSLLNTEAFF.

V and J are TRBV27 and TRBJ2-7, with D unclear. The CDR3 has 14 amino acids. Trimming pared 5 bases from V and 0 bases from J, leaving 11 bases between. Germline V gene lookup returns CDR1 MNHEY and CDR2 SMNVEV (reference sequence). The CDR3 nucleotides are TGTGCCAGCAGTCCTAACTCGGGCTCCTACGAGCAGTACTTC. It translates to CASSPNSGSYEQYF.

The chain carries TRBV10-3 and TRBJ2-5; the match to TRBD2 covers 11 bases. This CDR3 is 15 amino acids long. Looked up from germline, CDR1 is ENHRY and CDR2 is SYGVKD. With 6 bases clipped from V and 1 base from J, the junction kept 4 bases outside the gene matches. This CDR3 is CAIRGTSGIQETQYF. CDR3 sequence (DNA): TGTGCCATCAGAGGGACTAGCGGAATCCAAGAGACCCAGTACTTC.

The CDR3 sequence is CASNPDRGRLQNGYGYTF. In nucleotides, the CDR3 is TGTGCCAGCAACCCGGACAGGGGGCGTCTTCAAAATGGGTATGGCTACACCTTC. The V and J genes are TRBV2 and TRBJ1-2; 11 nucleotides agree with TRBD1. Looked up from germline, CDR1 is SNHLY and CDR2 is FYNNEI. V dropped 7 bases and J dropped 5; count of bases not matched to a gene: 18. There are 18 residues in the CDR3. Complete variable domain (other parts from reference TRBV2 and TRBJ1-2): EPEVTQTPSHQVTQMGQEVILRCVPISNHLYFYWYRQILGQKVEFLVSFYNNEISEKSEIFDDQFSVERPDGSNFTLKIRSTKLEDSAMYFCASNPDRGRLQNGYGYTFGSGTRLTVV.

This chain joins TRBV6-5 and TRBJ1-2; D ambiguous. The CDR3 spans 14 residues. The germline V and J ends were trimmed by 6 bases and 4 bases, with 15 bases remaining between them. Looked up from germline, CDR1 is MNHEY and CDR2 is SVGAGI. The CDR3: CASRPSDPGYGYTF. The CDR3 DNA is TGTGCCAGCAGACCCTCGGATCCGGGCTATGGCTACACCTTC.

V usage is TRBV19 and J usage is TRBJ1-2; a possible D gene is TRBD1 (5 bases). The germline CDR1 and CDR2 sequences are LNHDA and SQIVND (reference sequence). V gave up 6 bases and J gave up 8 bases, with 16 bases separating them. The CDR3 length is 13 residues. CDR3 coding DNA: TGTGCCAGTAGCCCTGGGGGGATTTTCGGCTACACCTTC. Translating it yields CASSPGGIFGYTF.

The chain couples TRBV5-1 to TRBJ1-1; 7 bases line up with TRBD1. From germline, CDR1 is SGHRS and CDR2 YFSETQ. The CDR3 length is 15 residues. J was trimmed by 3 bases and V by 3 bases; bases with no gene match: 8. CDR3 nucleotide sequence: TGCGCCAGCAGCTATCGGACAGGAGGCTACACTGAAGCTTTCTTT. Its protein product is CASSYRTGGYTEAFF.

The gene calls are TRBV6-5 and TRBJ2-1; 7 nucleotides line up with TRBD2. The CDR3 is 13 residues long. CDR1 and CDR2 from the germline V gene are MNHEY and SVGAGI. The V gene end was trimmed by 8 bases and the J gene end by 4 bases; junction bases not matched to a gene: 5. As DNA, the CDR3 is TGTGCCAGCCAGCGGGGCGATTACAATGAGCAGTTCTTC. It specifies CASQRGDYNEQFF.

The rearrangement uses TRBV5-1 and TRBJ2-3; D uncertain. Per the germline V gene, CDR1 is SGHRS and CDR2 is YFSETQ. The CDR3 is 13 residues long. Trimming took 4 bases from V and 3 from J, leaving 9 bases between them. The CDR3: CASSLDRTDTQYF. In DNA, the CDR3 is TGCGCCAGCAGCCTAGATAGAACAGATACGCAGTATTTT.

The J gene is TRBJ1-1, the V gene TRBV30; D not certain. The CDR3 sequence is 13 residues long. Germline V gene lookup returns CDR1 GTSNPN and CDR2 SVGIG (reference sequence). V was clipped by 3 bases and J by 0 bases, with 8 bases between them. The CDR3 is CAWRETMNTEAFF. CDR3 DNA sequence: TGTGCCTGGAGGGAGACCATGAACACTGAAGCTTTCTTT.

CDR3 region: CASSPPQRGEKLFF. The CDR3, as DNA: TGTGCCAGCAGCCCACCCCAGCGAGGGGAAAAACTGTTTTTT. The rearrangement joins TRBV28 to TRBJ1-4; D is uncertain. V was clipped by 6 bases and J by 8 bases, with 16 bases between them. Germline-derived CDR1 and CDR2 are MDHEN and SYDVKM. The CDR3 spans 14 residues.

The chain recombines TRBV7-2 with TRBJ2-5; 7 positions match TRBD2. The V segment lost 2 bases and the J segment 4 bases; nucleotides outside the gene matches: 7. The V gene's germline CDR1 is SGHTA and CDR2 FQGNSA. The CDR3 extends over 15 amino acids. For the CDR3, the DNA is TGTGCCAGCAGCTTAATGGGGGGGGATTCAGAGACCCAGTACTTC. Encoded protein: CASSLMGGDSETQYF.

The rearrangement links TRBV19 to TRBJ2-3, with a weak D call TRBD2 (5 bases). The CDR3 runs to 13 residues. In germline, CDR1 is LNHDA, CDR2 SQIVND (reference sequence). V gave up 6 bases and J gave up 3 bases, with 10 bases separating them. CDR3: CASRGWETDTQYF. The CDR3 DNA reads TGTGCCAGTAGGGGCTGGGAGACAGATACGCAGTATTTT.

V is TRBV2 and J is TRBJ1-2; D is perhaps TRBD1 (5 bases). The CDR3 covers 15 residues. Trimming removed 6 bases from V and 0 bases from J, with 14 bases in between. Germline V lookup: CDR1 SNHLY, CDR2 FYNNEI. The CDR3 loop is CASSAGHGANYGYTF. For the CDR3, the DNA is TGTGCCAGCAGCGCCGGACACGGAGCTAACTATGGCTACACCTTC.

The genes are TRBV28 and TRBJ1-1; a weak D match, TRBD1 (6 bases). Germline V gene lookup returns CDR1 MDHEN and CDR2 SYDVKM. The germline V and J ends were trimmed by 4 bases and 5 bases, with 23 bases remaining between them. The CDR3 has 17 amino acids. In DNA form, the CDR3 reads TGTGCCAGCAGTTCTCCCTTTACAGGGTACTACGGTACTGAAGCTTTCTTT. Protein sequence: CASSSPFTGYYGTEAFF.

V and J are TRBV4-1 and TRBJ2-7; 14 positions match TRBD2. This CDR3 has 20 residues. The germline gives CDR1 MGHRA, CDR2 YSYEKL. V gave up 0 bases and J gave up 1 base; unmatched junction bases: 11. The CDR3 nucleotides read TGCGCCAGCAGCCAAGAGTGGACTAGCGGGAGGTCCCTAAATTCCTACGAGCAGTACTTC. Translating gives CASSQEWTSGRSLNSYEQYF.

The genes are TRBV7-3 and TRBJ1-2; D might be TRBD1 (5 bases). The CDR3 sequence is 13 residues long. Germline CDR1 and CDR2: SGHTA and FQGTGA. V lost 2 bases, J lost 6 bases, and 10 bases lay in between. The CDR3 is CASSLYPGDGYTF. CDR3 in DNA: TGTGCCAGCAGCTTATACCCGGGGGATGGCTACACCTTC.